One and the same sample provided the 3 T cell receptor beta chains below, sequenced in a study of blood T cells in healthy people across ages. Alongside a J-beta primer mix, a sample-barcoded 5' primer served in a second PCR lasting roughly 7 to 12 cycles. One entry per CDR3 protein results from TCRdb running MiXCR on the 5' RACE reads. The sample has some 1.8 million distinct CDR3 sequences, 39% seen once. Input material: blood. These receptors were collected from a human donor in good health.

The CDR3 DNA is TGTGCCAGCAGCTCGCCTGGTGGACTAGTTGTGTTTCATGAGCAGTTCTTC. This gives the protein CASSSPGGLVVFHEQFF. The chain uses TRBV7-2 and TRBJ2-1; 7 bases are a match to TRBD2. Germline values: CDR1 SGHTA, CDR2 FQGNSA. The CDR3 consists of 17 residues. After removal of 4 bases from V and 8 bases from J, the junction contained 17 bases not matched to a gene. The full variable domain, its missing parts supplied by reference TRBV7-2 and TRBJ2-1, is GAGVSQSPSNKVTEKGKDVELRCDPISGHTALYWYRQSLGQGLEFLIYFQGNSAPDKSGLPSDRFSAERTGGSVSTLTIQRTQQEDSAVYLCASSSPGGLVVFHEQFFGPGTRLTVL.

V usage is TRBV5-6 and J usage is TRBJ2-5, with 8 bases matching TRBD1. The tail of the sequence fits TRBJ2-7 better, so the J call may be wrong. The CDR3 totals 16 residues. Germline V gives CDR1 SGHDT, CDR2 YYEEEE. CDR3 residues: CASSLERQGAFDEQYF. CDR3 in DNA: TGTGCCAGCAGCTTGGAGCGGCAGGGGGCGTTCGACGAGCAGTACTTC.

J is TRBJ1-2 and V is TRBV29-1; D may be TRBD1 (5 bases). V was pared by 6 bases and J by 0 bases, with 8 bases between. CDR3 length: 12 residues. The germline CDR1 and CDR2 sequences are SQVTM and ANQGSEA. For the CDR3, the DNA is TGCAGCGTGGCGACAGCTAACTATGGCTACACCTTC. Translating it yields CSVATANYGYTF.